Below, 10 T cell receptor beta chains from the same sample are listed, as sequenced in a study of early stage breast cancer tumors. Repertoires were generated with immunoSEQ multiplex PCR, while TCRdb's copy carries only in-frame clones and drops some. Here the sample spans 14,000 or so clones, over 60% being singletons. Sequencing was performed on normal breast tissue next to the tumor. Receptor source: a person between 50 and 60 years old with breast cancer.

This sequence joins TRBV19 and TRBJ2-5; D might be TRBD1 or TRBD2, each matching 5 bases. The ends were cut back, 3 bases at V and 4 bases at J, with 12 bases in the middle. This CDR3 spans 14 amino acids. Germline V gene lookup returns CDR1 LNHDA and CDR2 SQIVND (reference sequence). The CDR3 is CASSMGRVGETQYF. In nucleotides, the CDR3 is TGTGCCAGTAGTATGGGACGCGTGGGAGAGACCCAGTACTTC.

V usage is TRBV11-3 and J usage is TRBJ2-1; the match to TRBD2 covers 9 bases. The CDR3 contains 15 residues. V shed 5 bases and J 3 bases; nucleotides not matched to a gene: 5. Germline CDR1 reads SGHNT; CDR2 reads YENEEA. The CDR3 sequence is CASSKTSGRYNEQFF. The CDR3 bases are TGTGCCAGCAGCAAAACTAGCGGGCGCTACAATGAGCAGTTCTTC.

The V call is TRBV29-1, the J call TRBJ2-7; TRBD1 aligns across 9 bases. The CDR3 contains 14 residues. V shed 4 bases, J shed 0 bases, and the junction held 4 bases outside the gene matches. In germline, CDR1 is SQVTM, CDR2 ANQGSEA. CDR3 sequence reads: CSVASTGGSYEQYF. The DNA of the CDR3 is TGCAGCGTTGCCTCGACAGGGGGCTCCTACGAGCAGTACTTC.

J is TRBJ2-2 and V is TRBV19; 9 bases agree with TRBD1. The CDR3 is 16 residues long. Germline CDR1 is LNHDA and CDR2 is SQIVND (reference sequence). The ends lost 6 bases at V and 5 bases at J; junction bases unmatched: 10. The DNA for the CDR3 is TGTGCCAGTAGCGGGACAGGGACGGGAGAGACCGGGGAGCTGTTTTTT. Residues: CASSGTGTGETGELFF.

The chain links TRBV18 to TRBJ1-1; 9 bases align to TRBD1. V lost 3 bases, J lost 4 bases, and 6 bases stayed unmatched. Germline V lookup: CDR1 KGHSH, CDR2 LQKENI. The CDR3 runs to 15 residues. CDR3 in DNA: TGTGCCAGCTCACCCAGGACAGGGGCGAGCACTGAAGCTTTCTTT. It encodes CASSPRTGASTEAFF.

The V call is TRBV9, the J call TRBJ1-2, with a tentative D call TRBD1 (5 bases). This CDR3 has 14 residues. V was cut by 5 bases and J by 4 bases, with 15 bases left in between. Germline CDR1 and CDR2: SGDLS and YYNGEE. The CDR3 region has the DNA TGTGCCAGCAGTCGGATCCGGGGGTCCTATGGCTACACCTTC. Residues: CASSRIRGSYGYTF. The variable domain in full, with the rest retrieved from reference TRBV9 and TRBJ1-2, is DSGVTQTPKHLITATGQRVTLRCSPRSGDLSVYWYQQSLDQGLQFLIQYYNGEERAKGNILERFSAQQFPDLHSELNLSSLELGDSALYFCASSRIRGSYGYTFGSGTRLTVV.

V is TRBV4-3 and J is TRBJ2-3, with 7 nucleotides matching TRBD2. The CDR3 runs 20 residues. The V gene end was trimmed by 0 bases and the J gene end by 2 bases; junction bases not matched to a gene: 17. CDR1 LGHNA and CDR2 YSLEER come from the germline V gene. This chain's CDR3 is CASSQEWVGLAAFVTDTQYF. The DNA of the CDR3 is TGCGCCAGCAGCCAAGAGTGGGTAGGGCTAGCGGCCTTTGTCACAGATACGCAGTATTTT.

The V and J genes are TRBV5-4 and TRBJ1-2; TRBD1 aligns across 10 bases. CDR3 length: 14 amino acids. V shed 5 bases, J shed 4 bases, and the junction held 5 bases outside the gene matches. Germline V gene lookup returns CDR1 SGHNT and CDR2 YYREEE (reference sequence). The CDR3 loop reads CASSGWDRGYGYTF. In DNA, the CDR3 is TGTGCCAGCAGTGGATGGGACAGGGGCTATGGCTACACCTTC.

The V and J genes are TRBV6-6 and TRBJ2-5, with D possibly matching TRBD1 (6 bases). The CDR3 length is 14 residues. Germline assignment: CDR1 MNHNY and CDR2 SVGAGI (reference sequence). Deletions cut 5 bases from V and 1 base from J, with 11 bases between. The CDR3 protein is CASSMGQLQETQYF. The CDR3 DNA reads TGTGCCAGCAGTATGGGACAACTCCAAGAGACCCAGTACTTC.

V is TRBV4-3 and J is TRBJ2-3, with D perhaps matching TRBD2 (7 bases). V was cut by 0 bases and J by 4 bases, with 14 bases left in between. The CDR3 is 16 residues long. Germline V gene sequence: CDR1 LGHNA, CDR2 YSLEER. The DNA of the CDR3 is TGCGCCAGCAGCCAAGATGGGGGGGGCGCGGCAGATACGCAGTATTTT. Protein sequence: CASSQDGGGAADTQYF.